This is a list of T cell receptor beta chains from one sample in a study of blood T cell repertoires in COVID-19. Measured with immunoSEQ multiplex PCR; TCRdb has only the in-frame clones, and not every one. Of approximately 300,000 clones listed, around nine tenths are singletons. What was sequenced was PBMCs or T cells enriched from blood (not recorded which). The receptors stem from a young woman who had recovered from COVID-19. The CDR3 runs from the conserved cysteine through the conserved F or W. Fields, in order: V gene, CDR3 protein.

V gene: TRBV27; CDR3 protein: CASSFMDRSGELFF
V gene: TRBV4-1; CDR3 protein: CASSQEGGVIEAFF
V gene: TRBV5-1; CDR3 protein: CASSPRPVPSEKLFF
V gene: TRBV9; CDR3 protein: CASSFPGTSGGSGELFF
V gene: TRBV7-8; CDR3 protein: CASSLSGPGGSEQFF
V gene: TRBV27; CDR3 protein: CASSPSPVQEGGNEQFF
V gene: TRBV5-8; CDR3 protein: CASSLGLAGVGETQYF
V gene: TRBV15; CDR3 protein: CATSRDPGRNEQFF
V gene: TRBV11-2; CDR3 protein: CASSLGRTSDEQFF
V gene: TRBV11-3; CDR3 protein: CASSGAGTRGGEQFF
V gene: TRBV27; CDR3 protein: CASSLSANSYEQYF
V gene: TRBV7-8; CDR3 protein: CASLQRGQGHYEQYF
V gene: TRBV5-1; CDR3 protein: CASSSGPGQGNDEQYF
V gene: TRBV19; CDR3 protein: CASSIEGAGPSYEQYF
V gene: TRBV6-1; CDR3 protein: CASSEQRWTSGSAIYEQYF
V gene: TRBV11-2; CDR3 protein: CASSSGGQTQETQYF
V gene: TRBV10-3; CDR3 protein: CATTLGGEEAFF
V gene: TRBV4-3; CDR3 protein: CASSQTGGGYGYTF
V gene: TRBV6-5; CDR3 protein: CASTRDRGPYEQYF
V gene: TRBV7-2; CDR3 protein: CASSGQGNQPQHF
V gene: TRBV27; CDR3 protein: CASSRDSANTEAFF
V gene: TRBV29-1; CDR3 protein: CSVGEQVGTEAFF
V gene: TRBV2; CDR3 protein: CASRATSGTYEQYF
V gene: TRBV5-4; CDR3 protein: CASSRGTSGRRPYEQYF
V gene: TRBV9; CDR3 protein: CASSVGTSGRARRTDTQYF
V gene: TRBV28; CDR3 protein: CASSLVASGSYEQYF
V gene: TRBV9; CDR3 protein: CASSVGFQVLVDGYTF